This T cell receptor (beta chain) is drawn from a study of shared clonotypes between healthy human individuals. Study-wide results and limits: In four donors, roughly 5.2% of naive CD4 clonotypes appeared in common.

For sorted subsets, about 190 ng DNA per replicate equaled about 30,000 T cell genomes. Per the study methods: ImmunoSEQ gave junction-only sequences without quality scores, so filtering differed. The protocol was immunoSEQ multiplex PCR, while the TCRdb copy is restricted to in-frame clones and leaves out a portion. V and J calls and clone size are as listed in that table; D and trimming were resolved from the DNA. Among 300,000 to 350,000 clones listed, around 79% were seen once. This clone has more than one count but fewer than ten. Its antigen is not known. V shed 2 bases and J shed 5 bases, with 10 bases lying between them. The CDR3 spans 14 residues. Germline values: CDR1 SGHRS, CDR2 YFSETQ.

This receptor was taken from a man aged 25-45 years in good health. The chain carries TRBV5-1 and TRBJ2-2; tentative D call: TRBD1 (6 bases). Sequences were obtained from memory CD4+ T cells sorted from blood. Regarding subset: CD45RA-negative fraction. This CDR3 reads CASSLEQGTGELFF. The CDR3, as DNA: TGCGCCAGCAGCTTAGAGCAGGGGACCGGGGAGCTGTTTTTT.